This entry concerns a single TCR beta chain. These data belong to a study of blood T cell repertoires in COVID-19. Study context: Material from acute and convalescent COVID-19 was sourced from the United States, Italy and Spain. T cells, B-cell-depleted T cells, or PBMCs supplied cDNA or gDNA.

Original data processing: Cell counts per sample came from amplifying reference gene primers. Clones were sequenced by immunoSEQ multiplex PCR, and TCRdb holds only the in-frame ones, with some missing. Clone size and the V and J calls come from that table; the DNA yielded D and trimming. The table lists 250,000 to 350,000 clones, 85% to 90% of them singletons. Seattle patients were enrolled during active infection and followed longitudinally. Per the germline V gene, CDR1 is GTSNPN and CDR2 is SVGIG (reference sequence). V lost 0 bases and J lost 1; bases outside the gene matches: 5. The CDR3 covers 17 residues.

The chain carries TRBV30 and TRBJ1-3; 11 nucleotides agree with TRBD1. The sample taken for sequencing was peripheral blood. This clonotype was obtained from a woman aged 30 to 39 with COVID-19, enrolled during active disease. CDR3: CAWSVRWDRGSGNTIYF. In nucleotides, the CDR3 is TGTGCCTGGAGTGTACGTTGGGACAGGGGGTCTGGAAACACCATATATTTT.